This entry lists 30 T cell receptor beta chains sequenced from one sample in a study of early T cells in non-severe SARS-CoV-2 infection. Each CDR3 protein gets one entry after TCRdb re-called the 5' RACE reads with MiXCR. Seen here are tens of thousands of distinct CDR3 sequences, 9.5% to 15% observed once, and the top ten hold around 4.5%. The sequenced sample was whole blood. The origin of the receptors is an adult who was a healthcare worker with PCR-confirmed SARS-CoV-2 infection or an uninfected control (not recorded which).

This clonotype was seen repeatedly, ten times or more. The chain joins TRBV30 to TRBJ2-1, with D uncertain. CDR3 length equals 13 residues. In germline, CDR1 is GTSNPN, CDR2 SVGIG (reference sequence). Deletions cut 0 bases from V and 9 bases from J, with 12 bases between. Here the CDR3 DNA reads TGTGCCTGGAGTGTAAATGGAAACGGTGAGCAGTTCTTC. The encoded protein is CAWSVNGNGEQFF.

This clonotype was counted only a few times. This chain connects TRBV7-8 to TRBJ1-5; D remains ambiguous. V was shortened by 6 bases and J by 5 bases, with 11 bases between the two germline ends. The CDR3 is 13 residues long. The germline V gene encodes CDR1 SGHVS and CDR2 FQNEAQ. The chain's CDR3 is CASRKQLDQPQHF. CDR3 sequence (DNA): TGTGCCAGCAGGAAACAGTTAGATCAGCCCCAGCATTTT.

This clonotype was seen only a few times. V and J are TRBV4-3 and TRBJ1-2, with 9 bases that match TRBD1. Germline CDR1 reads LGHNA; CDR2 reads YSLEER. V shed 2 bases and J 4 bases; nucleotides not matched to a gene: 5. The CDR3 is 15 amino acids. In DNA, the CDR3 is TGCGCCAGCAGCCAAAATGGACAGGGGTCCTATGGCTACACCTTC. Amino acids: CASSQNGQGSYGYTF.

The CDR3 DNA follows: TGCGCCAGCAGCTTGGCCGGGCAGGAGGTGGAAAAACTGTTTTTT. It yields the protein CASSLAGQEVEKLFF. The chain has TRBV5-1 and TRBJ1-4, with unresolved D. V lost 0 bases to trimming and J lost 8 bases, with 14 bases between them. CDR1 is SGHRS and CDR2 is YFSETQ in the germline V gene. This CDR3 has 15 residues.

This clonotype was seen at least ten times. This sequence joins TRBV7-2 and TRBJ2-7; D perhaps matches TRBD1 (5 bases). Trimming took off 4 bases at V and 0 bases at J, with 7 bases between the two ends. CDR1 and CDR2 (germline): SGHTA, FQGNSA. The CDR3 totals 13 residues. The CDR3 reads CASSWGGSYEQYF. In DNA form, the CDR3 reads TGTGCCAGCAGCTGGGGCGGCTCCTACGAGCAGTACTTC.

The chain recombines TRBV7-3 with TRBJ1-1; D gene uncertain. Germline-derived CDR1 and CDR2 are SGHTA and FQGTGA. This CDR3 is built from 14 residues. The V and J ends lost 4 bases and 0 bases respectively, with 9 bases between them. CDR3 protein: CASSSMGMNTEAFF. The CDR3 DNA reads TGTGCCAGCAGCTCGATGGGGATGAACACTGAAGCTTTCTTT.

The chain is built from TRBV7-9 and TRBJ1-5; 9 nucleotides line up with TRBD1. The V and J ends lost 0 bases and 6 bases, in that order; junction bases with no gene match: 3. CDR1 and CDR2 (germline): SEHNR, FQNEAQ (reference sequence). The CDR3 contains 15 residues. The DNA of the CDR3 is TGTGCCAGCAGCTTAGCCGGGACAGGGAGTCAGCCCCAGCATTTT. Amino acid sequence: CASSLAGTGSQPQHF.

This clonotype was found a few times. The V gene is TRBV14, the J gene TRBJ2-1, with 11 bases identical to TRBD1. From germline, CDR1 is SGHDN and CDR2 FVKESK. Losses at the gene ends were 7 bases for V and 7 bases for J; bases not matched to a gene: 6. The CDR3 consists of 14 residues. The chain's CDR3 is CASTPGTGGNEQFF. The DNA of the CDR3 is TGTGCCAGCACCCCCGGGACAGGGGGAAATGAGCAGTTCTTC. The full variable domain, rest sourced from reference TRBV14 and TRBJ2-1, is EAGVTQFPSHSVIEKGQTVTLRCDPISGHDNLYWYRRVMGKEIKFLLHFVKESKQDESGMPNNRFLAERTGGTYSTLKVQPAELEDSGVYFCASTPGTGGNEQFFGPGTRLTVL.

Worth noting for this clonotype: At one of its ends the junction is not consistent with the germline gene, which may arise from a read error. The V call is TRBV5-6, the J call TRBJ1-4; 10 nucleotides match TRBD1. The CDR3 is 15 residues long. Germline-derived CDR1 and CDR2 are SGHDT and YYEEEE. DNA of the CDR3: TGTGCCAGCCGATCTACCGGGACAGGGGACGAAATACTGTTTTTT. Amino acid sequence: CASRSTGTGDEILFF.

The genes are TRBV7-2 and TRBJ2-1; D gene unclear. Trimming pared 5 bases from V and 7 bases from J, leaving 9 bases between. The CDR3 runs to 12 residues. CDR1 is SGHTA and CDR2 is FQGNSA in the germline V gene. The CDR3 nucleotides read TGTGCCAGCAGCCCGAGTTTTAATGAGCAGTTCTTC. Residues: CASSPSFNEQFF.

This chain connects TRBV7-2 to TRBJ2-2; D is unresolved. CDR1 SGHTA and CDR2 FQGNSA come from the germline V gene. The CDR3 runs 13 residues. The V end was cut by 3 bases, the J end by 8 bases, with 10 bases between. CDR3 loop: CASSFFGRGELFF. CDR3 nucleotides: TGTGCCAGCAGCTTTTTCGGAAGGGGGGAGCTGTTTTTT.

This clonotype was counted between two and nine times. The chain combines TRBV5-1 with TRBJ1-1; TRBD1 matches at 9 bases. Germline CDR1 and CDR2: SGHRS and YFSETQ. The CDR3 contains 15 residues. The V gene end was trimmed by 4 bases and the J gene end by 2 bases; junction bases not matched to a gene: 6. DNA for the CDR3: TGCGCCAGCAGCATACAGGGGGCCTTTAACACTGAAGCTTTCTTT. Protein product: CASSIQGAFNTEAFF.

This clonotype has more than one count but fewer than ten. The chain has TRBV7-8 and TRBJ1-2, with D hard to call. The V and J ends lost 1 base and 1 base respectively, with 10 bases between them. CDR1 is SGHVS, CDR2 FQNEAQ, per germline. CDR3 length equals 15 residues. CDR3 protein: CASSLDSGNNYGYTF. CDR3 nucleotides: TGTGCCAGCAGCTTAGATTCCGGGAATAACTATGGCTACACCTTC. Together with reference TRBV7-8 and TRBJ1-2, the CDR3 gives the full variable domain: GAGVSQSPRYKVAKRGQDVALRCDPISGHVSLFWYQQALGQGPEFLTYFQNEAQLDKSGLPSDRFFAERPEGSVSTLKIQRTQQEDSAVYLCASSLDSGNNYGYTFGSGTRLTVV.

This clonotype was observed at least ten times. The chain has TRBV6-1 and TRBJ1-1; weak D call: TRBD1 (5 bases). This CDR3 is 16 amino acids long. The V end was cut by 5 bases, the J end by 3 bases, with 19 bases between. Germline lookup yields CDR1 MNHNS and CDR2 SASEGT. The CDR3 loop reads CASSPGGGRAYTEAFF. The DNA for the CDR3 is TGTGCCAGCAGTCCCGGTGGAGGCAGGGCCTACACTGAAGCTTTCTTT.

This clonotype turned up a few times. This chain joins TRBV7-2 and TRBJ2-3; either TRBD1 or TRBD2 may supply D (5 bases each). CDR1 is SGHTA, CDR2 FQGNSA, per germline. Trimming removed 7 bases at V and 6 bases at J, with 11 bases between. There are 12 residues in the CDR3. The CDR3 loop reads CASNSGPDTQYF. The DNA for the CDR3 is TGTGCCAGCAACTCGGGGCCCGATACGCAGTATTTT.

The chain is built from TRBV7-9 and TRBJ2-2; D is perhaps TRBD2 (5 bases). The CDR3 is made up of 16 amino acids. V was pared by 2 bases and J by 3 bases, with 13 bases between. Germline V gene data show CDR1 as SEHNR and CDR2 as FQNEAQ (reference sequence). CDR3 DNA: TGTGCCAGCAGCTTACGTAGCGTACCCGACACCGGGGAGCTGTTTTTT. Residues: CASSLRSVPDTGELFF.

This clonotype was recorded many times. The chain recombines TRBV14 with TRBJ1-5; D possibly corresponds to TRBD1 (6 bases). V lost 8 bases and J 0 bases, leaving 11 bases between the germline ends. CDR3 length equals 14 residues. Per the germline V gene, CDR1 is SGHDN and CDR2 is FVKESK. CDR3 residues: CASDRDISNQPQHF. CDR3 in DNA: TGTGCCAGCGACCGGGACATTAGCAATCAGCCCCAGCATTTT.

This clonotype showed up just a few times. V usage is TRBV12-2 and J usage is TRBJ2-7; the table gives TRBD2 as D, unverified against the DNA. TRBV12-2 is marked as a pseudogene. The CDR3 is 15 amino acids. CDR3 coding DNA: TGTGCAAGTCGCTTCAAGCGGGGGGGCCTCTACGAGCAGTACTTC. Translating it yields CASRFKRGGLYEQYF.

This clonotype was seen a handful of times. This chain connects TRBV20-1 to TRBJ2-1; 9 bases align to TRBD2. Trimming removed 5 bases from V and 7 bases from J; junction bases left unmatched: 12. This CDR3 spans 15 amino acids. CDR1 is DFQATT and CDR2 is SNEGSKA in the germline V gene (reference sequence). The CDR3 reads CSAAPWSGGLNEQFF. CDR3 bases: TGCAGTGCTGCCCCGTGGAGCGGGGGGTTGAATGAGCAGTTCTTC.

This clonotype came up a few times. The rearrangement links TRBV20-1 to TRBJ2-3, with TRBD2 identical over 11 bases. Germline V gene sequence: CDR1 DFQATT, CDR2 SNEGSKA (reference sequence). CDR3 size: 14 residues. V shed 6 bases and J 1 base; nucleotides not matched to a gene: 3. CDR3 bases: TGCAGTGCGCCGACTAGCGGGGGCACAGATACGCAGTATTTT. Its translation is CSAPTSGGTDTQYF.

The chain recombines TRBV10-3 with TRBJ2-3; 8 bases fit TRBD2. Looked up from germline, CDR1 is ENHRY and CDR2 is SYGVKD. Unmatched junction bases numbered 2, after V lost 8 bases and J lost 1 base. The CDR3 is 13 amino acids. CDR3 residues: CAIGLAGTDTQYF. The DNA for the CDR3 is TGTGCCATCGGACTAGCTGGCACAGATACGCAGTATTTT.

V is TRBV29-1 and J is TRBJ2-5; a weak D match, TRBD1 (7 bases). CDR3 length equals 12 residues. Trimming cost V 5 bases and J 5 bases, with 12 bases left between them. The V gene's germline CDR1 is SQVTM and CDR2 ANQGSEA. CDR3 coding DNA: TGCAGCGTTCAGGGGGGTTCGGAGACCCAGTACTTC. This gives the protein CSVQGGSETQYF.

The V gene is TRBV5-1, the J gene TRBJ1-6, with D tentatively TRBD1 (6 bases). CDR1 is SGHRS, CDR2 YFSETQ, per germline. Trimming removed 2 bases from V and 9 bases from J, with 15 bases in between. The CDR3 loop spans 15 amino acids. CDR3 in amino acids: CASSFLQGGGSPLHF. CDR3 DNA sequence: TGCGCCAGCAGCTTTCTACAGGGAGGGGGTTCACCCCTCCACTTT.

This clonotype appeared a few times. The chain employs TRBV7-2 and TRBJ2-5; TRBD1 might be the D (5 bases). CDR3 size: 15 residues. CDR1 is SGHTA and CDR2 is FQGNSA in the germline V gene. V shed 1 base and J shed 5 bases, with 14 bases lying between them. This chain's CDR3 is CASSLGGGSPETQYF. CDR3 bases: TGTGCCAGCAGCTTAGGGGGCGGTAGTCCGGAGACCCAGTACTTC.

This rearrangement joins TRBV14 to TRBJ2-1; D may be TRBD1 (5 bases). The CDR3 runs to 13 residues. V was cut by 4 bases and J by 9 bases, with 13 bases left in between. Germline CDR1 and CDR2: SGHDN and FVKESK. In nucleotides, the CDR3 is TGTGCCAGCAGCCCCCTTTTGCAGGGTGAGCAGTTCTTC. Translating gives CASSPLLQGEQFF.

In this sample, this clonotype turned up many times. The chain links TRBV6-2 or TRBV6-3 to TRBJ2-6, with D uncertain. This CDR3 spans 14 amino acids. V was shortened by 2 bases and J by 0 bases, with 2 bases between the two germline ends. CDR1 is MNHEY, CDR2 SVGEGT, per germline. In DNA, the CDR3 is TGTGCCAGCAGTTACAACTCTGGGGCCAACGTCCTGACTTTC. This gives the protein CASSYNSGANVLTF.

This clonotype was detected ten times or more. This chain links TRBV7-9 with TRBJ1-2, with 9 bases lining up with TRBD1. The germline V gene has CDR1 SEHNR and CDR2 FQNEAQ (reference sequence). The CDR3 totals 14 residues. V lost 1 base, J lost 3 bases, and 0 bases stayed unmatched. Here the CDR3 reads CASSLGTGDYGYTF. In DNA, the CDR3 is TGTGCCAGCAGCTTAGGGACAGGGGACTATGGCTACACCTTC.

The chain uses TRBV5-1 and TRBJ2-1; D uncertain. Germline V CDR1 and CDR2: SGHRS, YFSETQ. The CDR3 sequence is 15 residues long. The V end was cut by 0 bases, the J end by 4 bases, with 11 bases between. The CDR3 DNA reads TGCGCCAGCAGCTTGGGAGACCCGGCGTACAATGAGCAGTTCTTC. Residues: CASSLGDPAYNEQFF.

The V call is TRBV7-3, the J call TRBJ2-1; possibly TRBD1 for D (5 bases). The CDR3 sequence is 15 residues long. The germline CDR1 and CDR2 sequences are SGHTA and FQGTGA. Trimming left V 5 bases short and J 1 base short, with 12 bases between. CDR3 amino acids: CASSQGSTSYNEQFF. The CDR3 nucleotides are TGTGCCAGCAGCCAGGGATCCACTTCCTACAATGAGCAGTTCTTC.

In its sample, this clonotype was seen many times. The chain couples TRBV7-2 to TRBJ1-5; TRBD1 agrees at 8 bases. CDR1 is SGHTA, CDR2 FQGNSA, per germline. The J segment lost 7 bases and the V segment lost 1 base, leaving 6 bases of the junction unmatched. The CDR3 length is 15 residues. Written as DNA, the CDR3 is TGTGCCAGCAGCTTAGATCCAGGGGGCGGACAGCCCCAGCATTTT. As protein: CASSLDPGGGQPQHF.